This T cell receptor (beta chain) comes out of a study of blood T cell repertoires in COVID-19. Study context: From the United States, Italy and Spain came samples of acute and convalescent COVID-19. The analysed material was cDNA or gDNA that came from T cells, B-cell-depleted T cells, or PBMCs.

In the original analysis: Amplified reference gene primers provided the basis for estimating nucleated cell counts. Here immunoSEQ multiplex PCR was the method, and the copy in TCRdb shows in-frame clones only, minus some. V, J and clone size were drawn from that table, and D and trimming were deduced from the DNA. The sample has tens of thousands of clones, roughly 85% seen once. Material for sequencing was peripheral blood. The sequence was collected from a human donor in a cohort sampled during active COVID-19.

The CDR3 loop is CASSSGQGQTEQYF. CDR3 nucleotides: TGTGCCAGCTCATCGGGACAGGGCCAGACCGAGCAGTACTTC. V gene TRBV18 combines with J gene TRBJ2-7; TRBD1 aligns across 9 bases. There are 14 residues in the CDR3. The ends lost 5 bases at V and 6 bases at J; junction bases unmatched: 8. CDR1 and CDR2 from the germline V gene are KGHSH and LQKENI.